Each of the 24 T cell receptor beta chains below was sequenced from the same sample in a study of vaccination and CD4 T cells after COVID-19. With the Oncomine TCR Beta short-read assay, DNA from cultured CD4+ T cells was sequenced. MiXCR was run by TCRdb on the PCR reads, yielding one entry per CDR3 protein. The table records approximately 17,000 distinct CDR3 sequences, approximately 58% of them present only once. These receptors' targets are unknown. The treatment denotes: approximately nine-day PBMC culture with coronavirus spike peptide pools or control peptides (ViraFEST assay). The sequencing input was CD4+ T cells from blood, cultured in vitro. These receptors were obtained from a human donor who had recovered from COVID-19.

The chain uses TRBV7-2 and TRBJ1-2; 8 positions match TRBD1. Germline CDR1 and CDR2: SGHTA and FQGNSA. V lost 1 base to trimming and J lost 11 bases; unmatched junction nucleotides: 12. CDR3 length: 15 amino acids. The CDR3 loop is CASSLVAGGISLYTF. The DNA for the CDR3 is TGTGCCAGCAGCTTAGTGGCAGGGGGCATCTCTTTGTACACCTTC.

CDR3 nucleotide sequence: TGTGCCAGCAGCCCCCAACGCCCAATCCTGGAGACCCAGTACTTC. Amino acids: CASSPQRPILETQYF. The rearrangement links TRBV6-1 to TRBJ2-5, with D unclear. The V end was cut by 6 bases, the J end by 5 bases, with 19 bases between. The CDR3 sequence is 15 residues long. Germline assignment: CDR1 MNHNS and CDR2 SASEGT.

The gene calls are TRBV6-2 or TRBV6-3 and TRBJ1-1; D remains unclear. The V gene lost 6 bases and the J gene lost 2 bases, with 13 bases spanning the gap. The CDR3 sequence is 14 residues long. Germline loops: CDR1 MNHEY, CDR2 SVGEGT. The CDR3 DNA reads as TGTGCCAGCAGCCGCGGGGTGTTTAACACTGAAGCTTTCTTT. It encodes CASSRGVFNTEAFF.

This clonotype has only a few counts. The V and J genes are TRBV20-1 and TRBJ1-5, with 9 bases lining up with TRBD1. CDR3 size: 14 residues. V was clipped by 2 bases and J by 6 bases; unmatched bases: 5. Germline assignment: CDR1 DFQATT and CDR2 SNEGSKA (reference sequence). CDR3 nucleotides: TGCAGTGCTAGACAGGGACAGGGTCGTCAGCCCCAGCATTTT. It translates to CSARQGQGRQPQHF.

This chain joins TRBV5-1 and TRBJ1-1; no clear D gene. Germline V gene sequence: CDR1 SGHRS, CDR2 YFSETQ. Deletions cut 4 bases from V and 2 bases from J, with 9 bases between. The CDR3 spans 13 residues. This CDR3 is CASSGQHNTEAFF. CDR3 bases: TGCGCCAGCAGCGGGCAGCACAACACTGAAGCTTTCTTT.

This clonotype was detected once. The chain is built from TRBV20-1 and TRBJ1-3; the match to TRBD1 covers 8 bases. The CDR3 loop spans 13 amino acids. V lost 4 bases, J lost 6 bases, and 5 bases stayed unmatched. The V gene's germline CDR1 is DFQATT and CDR2 SNEGSKA (reference sequence). The CDR3 nucleotides read TGCAGTGCTACGCAGGGGGCCCTAAACACCATATATTTT. Amino acid sequence: CSATQGALNTIYF.

The V call is TRBV6-5, the J call TRBJ2-5; D remains unclear. In germline, CDR1 is MNHEY, CDR2 SVGAGI. Trimming removed 2 bases at V and 5 bases at J, with 3 bases between. This CDR3 contains 11 residues. The CDR3 DNA reads as TGTGCCAGCAGTTACCGGGAGACCCAGTACTTC. Translating it yields CASSYRETQYF.

This sequence joins TRBV20-1 and TRBJ2-3; weak D call: TRBD1 (8 bases). Per the germline V gene, CDR1 is DFQATT and CDR2 is SNEGSKA (reference sequence). The CDR3 length is 17 residues. With 6 bases removed from V and 2 bases from J, the gap between germline ends came to 24 bases. The CDR3 DNA follows: TGCAGTGCCAGGGGGCAGGGGGCAGCGGGAAACACAGATACGCAGTATTTT. Its protein is CSARGQGAAGNTDTQYF.

This CDR3 is CARSLLLAGGRETQYF. The CDR3 bases are TGTGCCAGAAGCTTGTTACTAGCGGGGGGGCGGGAGACCCAGTACTTC. The V call is TRBV5-3, the J call TRBJ2-5; 13 bases agree with TRBD2. TRBV5-3 is classed as an ORF, of uncertain function. The CDR3 is 16 amino acids. After removal of 1 base from V and 5 bases from J, the junction contained 5 bases not matched to a gene.

This clonotype has a handful of counts. The CDR3 reads CASSLGRTVNYGYTF. The CDR3 DNA reads as TGTGCCAGCAGCTTAGGTAGGACGGTCAACTATGGCTACACCTTC. The J gene is TRBJ1-2, the V gene TRBV7-8; D is undetermined. CDR3 size: 15 residues. The germline V gene encodes CDR1 SGHVS and CDR2 FQNEAQ. V was pared by 1 base and J by 2 bases, with 11 bases between.

The chain employs TRBV2 and TRBJ2-5; the D is unclear. Germline CDR1 SNHLY, CDR2 FYNNEI. The CDR3 has 13 amino acids. V dropped 1 base and J dropped 3 bases, with 6 bases sitting between them. The CDR3 sequence is CASSEDQEETQYF. The CDR3, as DNA: TGTGCCAGCAGTGAAGACCAAGAAGAGACCCAGTACTTC.

The chain recombines TRBV5-8 with TRBJ1-5, with D hard to call. V lost 0 bases to trimming and J lost 4 bases, with 11 bases between them. The CDR3 length is 15 residues. Germline CDR1 SGHTS, CDR2 YDEGEE. CDR3 protein: CASSLDVLWNQPQHF. CDR3 DNA sequence: TGTGCCAGCAGCTTGGACGTTCTTTGGAATCAGCCCCAGCATTTT. Full variable domain (missing parts from reference TRBV5-8 and TRBJ1-5): EAGVTQSPTHLIKTRGQQATLRCSPISGHTSVYWYQQALGLGLQFLLWYDEGEERNRGNFPPRFSGRQFPNYSSELNVNALELEDSALYLCASSLDVLWNQPQHFGDGTRLSIL.

The J gene is TRBJ1-3, the V gene TRBV19, with 7 bases fitting TRBD1. The CDR3 has 14 residues. Germline-derived CDR1 and CDR2 are LNHDA and SQIVND (reference sequence). Trimming took 6 bases from V and 3 from J; bases not matched to a gene: 5. In DNA form, the CDR3 reads TGTGCCAGTAGCCGGGACAGTATTGGAAACACCATATATTTT. This translates into CASSRDSIGNTIYF.

This sequence joins TRBV20-1 and TRBJ2-1; the match to TRBD1 covers 7 bases. V gave up 2 bases and J gave up 6 bases; unmatched junction bases: 13. This CDR3 has 16 residues. Germline V gene data show CDR1 as DFQATT and CDR2 as SNEGSKA (reference sequence). CDR3 in DNA: TGCAGTGCTAGACATCACCGGGGCAGGGGGAGCAATGAGCAGTTCTTC. As protein: CSARHHRGRGSNEQFF.

This clonotype was seen more than once but under ten times. The CDR3 loop reads CASSPRRQGLRETQYF. Written as DNA, the CDR3 is TGTGCCAGCTCACCACGCCGACAGGGGTTGCGGGAGACCCAGTACTTC. This chain links TRBV18 with TRBJ2-5; 8 bases match TRBD1. Looked up from germline, CDR1 is KGHSH and CDR2 is LQKENI. This CDR3 has 16 amino acids. V trimming: 1 base; J trimming: 5 bases; junction bases outside the gene matches: 9.

The chain couples TRBV7-9 to TRBJ1-3; a weak D match, TRBD1 (5 bases). The CDR3 spans 17 residues. Trimming removed 2 bases at V and 5 bases at J, with 19 bases between. Germline V gene lookup returns CDR1 SEHNR and CDR2 FQNEAQ (reference sequence). Here the CDR3 reads CASSLRGAAGERNTIYF. CDR3 DNA sequence: TGTGCCAGCAGCTTACGTGGGGCAGCCGGGGAGAGAAACACCATATATTTT.

The chain combines TRBV7-9 with TRBJ1-1; no clear D gene. This CDR3 has 11 amino acids. In germline, CDR1 is SEHNR, CDR2 FQNEAQ (reference sequence). The V end lost 7 bases, the J end lost 6 bases, and 9 bases lay between the germline ends. CDR3 coding DNA: TGTGCCAGCACCTCAAGATCTGAAGCTTTCTTT. Translated: CASTSRSEAFF.

The rearrangement uses TRBV4-1 and TRBJ1-1; D is ambiguous. The CDR3 has 12 residues. V lost 2 bases to trimming and J lost 5 bases, with 6 bases between them. Germline V gene sequence: CDR1 MGHRA, CDR2 YSYEKL. As DNA, the CDR3 is TGCGCCAGCAGCCAACCCTATACTGAAGCTTTCTTT. This gives the protein CASSQPYTEAFF.

The rearrangement uses TRBV7-6 and TRBJ2-5; D is perhaps TRBD2 (6 bases). With 3 bases removed from V and 5 bases from J, the gap between germline ends came to 13 bases. There are 14 residues in the CDR3. Germline CDR1 SGHVS, CDR2 FNYEAQ. Here the CDR3 reads CASSFGWGLETQYF. The CDR3, as DNA: TGTGCCAGCAGCTTTGGTTGGGGACTGGAGACCCAGTACTTC.

The chain links TRBV20-1 to TRBJ2-1, with 10 bases aligning to TRBD2. The CDR3 extends over 17 amino acids. After removal of 3 bases from V and 4 bases from J, the junction contained 12 bases not matched to a gene. Germline V gene lookup returns CDR1 DFQATT and CDR2 SNEGSKA (reference sequence). The DNA for the CDR3 is TGCAGTGCTAGTCGTCAGCGGGGGGGCCGGAGGTACAATGAGCAGTTCTTC. Its protein is CSASRQRGGRRYNEQFF.

The chain uses TRBV20-1 and TRBJ2-1; 8 bases fit TRBD2. The CDR3 is made up of 13 amino acids. The germline V gene has CDR1 DFQATT and CDR2 SNEGSKA (reference sequence). The chain's CDR3 is CSAGGAGNNEQFF. The CDR3 coding sequence is TGCAGCGCCGGGGGGGCGGGAAATAATGAGCAGTTCTTC.

The chain links TRBV5-5 to TRBJ2-2; D may be TRBD2 (5 bases). The CDR3 is 14 amino acids. The V gene's germline CDR1 is SGHKS and CDR2 YYEKEE (reference sequence). Trimming cost V 2 bases and J 5 bases, with 10 bases left between them. The CDR3 nucleotides are TGTGCCAGCAGCTTAAGGGAGTGGACCGGGGAGCTGTTTTTT. Protein product: CASSLREWTGELFF.

This clonotype was seen a few times. The rearrangement links TRBV20-1 to TRBJ2-1, with TRBD2 matching 8 bases. Trimming cost V 2 bases and J 15 bases; bases outside gene matches: 12. Germline loops: CDR1 DFQATT, CDR2 SNEGSKA (reference sequence). The CDR3 is 13 amino acids. The DNA for the CDR3 is TGCAGTGCTAGACCTACGACCGGGACTAGTTTGTTCTTC. This sequence encodes CSARPTTGTSLFF.

V usage is TRBV4-2 and J usage is TRBJ2-2; TRBD2 matches 8 bases. Germline loops: CDR1 LGHNA, CDR2 YNFKEQ. The CDR3 length is 16 residues. After removal of 8 bases from V and 0 bases from J, the junction contained 8 bases not matched to a gene. The CDR3 bases are TGTGCCAGCGCCCGTAATAGCGGGGCGAACACCGGGGAGCTGTTTTTT. Translation gives CASARNSGANTGELFF.